The 18 T cell receptor beta chains presented below share a single source sample, sequenced in a study of radiation and T cells in renal cell carcinoma. The repertoire was sequenced with immunoSEQ multiplex PCR; TCRdb's copy has only in-frame clones and lacks some. The sample lists about 140,000 clones, 70% to 90% occurring once. Time point of the sample: baseline pretreatment blood. Documented treatment: 15 Gy SBRT to primary tumor, nephrectomy 4 weeks later. Here the sequenced sample was blood, taken from a patient whose treatment included radiotherapy and nephrectomy. Receptors originate from a woman aged 50 to 60 with renal cell carcinoma.

The V call is TRBV6-5, the J call TRBJ2-7, with 8 positions matching TRBD1. V was pared by 6 bases and J by 5 bases, with 9 bases of the junction left unmatched. This CDR3 is built from 14 residues. The germline V gene has CDR1 MNHEY and CDR2 SVGAGI. As DNA, the CDR3 is TGTGCCAGCAGCACACCGGGACAGGCACACGAGCAGTACTTC. It translates to CASSTPGQAHEQYF.

V and J are TRBV18 and TRBJ2-2, with a weak D call TRBD2 (6 bases). The ends were cut back, 3 bases at V and 2 bases at J, with 10 bases in the middle. Per the germline V gene, CDR1 is KGHSH and CDR2 is LQKENI. CDR3 length: 15 residues. CDR3 DNA: TGTGCCAGCTCACCGCAGGGACTCAACACCGGGGAGCTGTTTTTT. Its translation: CASSPQGLNTGELFF. The complete variable domain, with remaining parts taken from reference TRBV18 and TRBJ2-2, reads NAGVMQNPRHLVRRRGQEARLRCSPMKGHSHVYWYRQLPEEGLKFMVYLQKENIIDESGMPKERFSAEFPKEGPSILRIQQVVRGDSAAYFCASSPQGLNTGELFFGEGSRLTVL.

The chain joins TRBV5-6 to TRBJ1-4; D remains ambiguous. CDR3 size: 14 residues. Deletions cut 0 bases from V and 5 bases from J, with 8 bases between. Germline V gives CDR1 SGHDT, CDR2 YYEEEE. This CDR3 is CASSLEGPNEKLFF. The DNA for the CDR3 is TGTGCCAGCAGCTTGGAGGGCCCGAATGAAAAACTGTTTTTT.

There are a few counts of this clone. The V and J genes are TRBV7-9 and TRBJ1-2, with D perhaps matching TRBD1 (5 bases). This CDR3 region has 14 residues. Germline-derived CDR1 and CDR2 are SEHNR and FQNEAQ (reference sequence). Trimming left V 3 bases short and J 1 base short, with 9 bases between. The CDR3, as DNA: TGTGCCAGCAGCTTCGGGGGGAGTAACTATGGCTACACCTTC. Translated: CASSFGGSNYGYTF. The complete variable domain, with remaining parts taken from reference TRBV7-9 and TRBJ1-2, reads DTGVSQNPRHKITKRGQNVTFRCDPISEHNRLYWYRQTLGQGPEFLTYFQNEAQLEKSRLLSDRFSAERPKGSFSTLEIQRTEQGDSAMYLCASSFGGSNYGYTFGSGTRLTVV.

The rearrangement uses TRBV27 and TRBJ2-7; 10 bases line up with TRBD1. Trimming removed 5 bases from V and 12 bases from J; junction bases left unmatched: 7. Germline loops: CDR1 MNHEY, CDR2 SMNVEV (reference sequence). The CDR3 length is 12 residues. The CDR3 DNA follows: TGTGCCAGCAGTCTGCGGACAGGGGGGATGTACTTC. The encoded protein is CASSLRTGGMYF.

This sequence joins TRBV19 and TRBJ1-1; a possible D gene is TRBD1 (5 bases). V dropped 6 bases and J dropped 7 bases, with 24 bases sitting between them. CDR1 and CDR2 from the germline V gene are LNHDA and SQIVND (reference sequence). The CDR3 has 16 amino acids. The CDR3 sequence is CASSRDPSSAGVEAFF. DNA for the CDR3: TGTGCCAGTAGCAGGGACCCATCGAGTGCCGGGGTTGAAGCTTTCTTT.

V and J are TRBV30 and TRBJ2-7; D is possibly TRBD1 (6 bases). This CDR3 contains 13 residues. Germline V gene data show CDR1 as GTSNPN and CDR2 as SVGIG (reference sequence). V was cut by 1 base and J by 7 bases, with 14 bases left in between. DNA for the CDR3: TGTGCCTGGAGTGCTGACAGGTTAAAAGAGCAGTACTTC. Translation gives CAWSADRLKEQYF.

V gene TRBV9 combines with J gene TRBJ1-2, with 7 nucleotides matching TRBD1. The V gene's germline CDR1 is SGDLS and CDR2 YYNGEE. Unmatched junction bases numbered 8, after V lost 4 bases and J lost 2 bases. This CDR3 has 15 residues. The DNA of the CDR3 is TGTGCCAGCAGCAGAAACCCACAGGGGAACTATGGCTACACCTTC. Its protein product is CASSRNPQGNYGYTF.

The chain links TRBV5-1 to TRBJ2-1; D is undetermined. Germline V gene lookup returns CDR1 SGHRS and CDR2 YFSETQ. This CDR3 is built from 12 residues. V was clipped by 1 base and J by 8 bases, with 7 bases between them. Here the CDR3 DNA reads TGCGCCAGCAGCTTGAGCTTTGATGAGCAGTTCTTC. As protein: CASSLSFDEQFF.

This chain links TRBV15 with TRBJ1-5; 8 nucleotides agree with TRBD1. The CDR3 is 14 amino acids. V lost 3 bases, J lost 7 bases, and 5 bases stayed unmatched. Germline CDR1 LNHNV, CDR2 YYDKDF (reference sequence). CDR3 nucleotides: TGTGCCACCAGCAGGGCAGGGGGCGACCAGCCCCAGCATTTT. Translating it yields CATSRAGGDQPQHF.

The chain recombines TRBV6-6 with TRBJ2-7; 10 bases line up with TRBD1. Per the germline V gene, CDR1 is MNHNY and CDR2 is SVGAGI (reference sequence). V trimming: 2 bases; J trimming: 0 bases; junction bases outside the gene matches: 4. This CDR3 region has 16 residues. In DNA form, the CDR3 reads TGTGCCAGCAGTTACAGCGGGGACAGGGGCTCCTACGAGCAGTACTTC. Translating it yields CASSYSGDRGSYEQYF.

This clone has only a few counts. The V gene is TRBV4-2, the J gene TRBJ1-1; D call uncertain. The CDR3 is 17 amino acids. CDR1 and CDR2 from the germline V gene are LGHNA and YNFKEQ. Deletions cut 1 base from V and 1 base from J, with 16 bases between. The CDR3 loop reads CASSQGRRSGSNTEAFF. For the CDR3, the DNA is TGTGCCAGCAGCCAAGGTAGAAGGAGTGGGTCGAACACTGAAGCTTTCTTT.

V and J are TRBV6-5 and TRBJ1-5; a possible D gene is TRBD1 (5 bases). Germline-derived CDR1 and CDR2 are MNHEY and SVGAGI. V lost 2 bases to trimming and J lost 6 bases, with 8 bases between them. The CDR3 contains 13 residues. CDR3 protein: CASSYHGGQPQHF. For the CDR3, the DNA is TGTGCCAGCAGTTACCACGGGGGTCAGCCCCAGCATTTT.

This chain uses TRBV12-5 with TRBJ1-1, with D tentatively TRBD1 (5 bases). V was clipped by 2 bases and J by 4 bases, with 5 bases between them. The CDR3 has 12 residues. Germline lookup yields CDR1 LGHNT and CDR2 FRNRAP. DNA of the CDR3: TGTGCTAGTGGTTTGAGGGGCACTGAAGCTTTCTTT. This gives the protein CASGLRGTEAFF.

V usage is TRBV11-3 and J usage is TRBJ2-2; 9 bases fit TRBD1. V was clipped by 5 bases and J by 5 bases; unmatched bases: 3. CDR3 length: 14 amino acids. Per the germline V gene, CDR1 is SGHNT and CDR2 is YENEEA. CDR3 region: CASSGDRGTGELFF. As DNA, the CDR3 is TGTGCCAGCAGCGGAGACAGGGGGACCGGGGAGCTGTTTTTT.

This chain links TRBV5-4 with TRBJ2-5, with 7 bases lining up with TRBD2. CDR1 and CDR2 from the germline V gene are SGHNT and YYREEE (reference sequence). The CDR3 extends over 16 amino acids. V shed 2 bases, J shed 1 base, and the junction held 8 bases outside the gene matches. The DNA for the CDR3 is TGTGCCAGCAGCTTACCAGGGAGGGGAGGCCAAGAGACCCAGTACTTC. Amino acid sequence: CASSLPGRGGQETQYF.

The rearrangement joins TRBV14 to TRBJ1-2; D gene uncertain. Trimming removed 2 bases at V and 8 bases at J, with 15 bases between. There are 14 residues in the CDR3. The germline V gene has CDR1 SGHDN and CDR2 FVKESK. CDR3 nucleotides: TGTGCCAGCAGCCAAACCCGGACCGCGGTCGGCTACACCTTC. Its translation: CASSQTRTAVGYTF.

V and J are TRBV6-5 and TRBJ2-1, with a tentative D call TRBD1 (5 bases). V shed 0 bases and J shed 9 bases, with 12 bases lying between them. The CDR3 runs to 14 residues. Germline CDR1 and CDR2: MNHEY and SVGAGI. The CDR3 bases are TGTGCCAGCAGTTACTCTACCAGGGTGACTGAGCAGTTCTTC. It translates to CASSYSTRVTEQFF.